This section outlines one TCR beta chain sequence together with its context. These data come from a study of blood T cell repertoires in COVID-19. Overall study context: From T cells, B-cell-depleted T cells, or PBMCs came the material, which was cDNA or gDNA.

Assay: immunoSEQ multiplex PCR; the TCRdb copy retains only in-frame clones and omits some. The sample holds about 44,000 clones, approximately 90% seen once. This CDR3 is built from 14 residues. Unmatched junction bases numbered 4, after V lost 1 base and J lost 6 bases. CDR1 and CDR2 (germline): LGHDT, YNNKEL (reference sequence). The V gene is TRBV3-1 (or the pseudogene TRBV3-2), the J gene TRBJ1-2; 8 bases are shared with TRBD1. The sequence came from a man in his 70s with active COVID-19. Material for sequencing was peripheral blood. The CDR3 here is CASSQADRDNGYTF. DNA for the CDR3: TGTGCCAGCAGCCAAGCGGACAGGGATAATGGCTACACCTTC.